The T cell receptor (beta chain) under discussion was sequenced for a study of T cell responses to AZD1222 COVID-19 vaccine. Study information: Researchers grouped second doses given at about 4 or about 12 weeks into one pool. Notes on the study in general: With dominance at 160-218 and 743-854, vaccine-associated CD4 TCRs spanned spike. It was only after the peak T cell response that any repertoires were sampled. The donor group comprised mostly white British people and more females; the analysis possibly underestimated clonal diversity.

Concerning this clone: The antigen remains unidentified.

Per the germline V gene, CDR1 is SGHTA and CDR2 is FQGNSA. The CDR3 has 13 residues. Trimming took 1 base from V and 4 from J, leaving 7 bases between them. Assay: immunoSEQ multiplex PCR; the TCRdb copy retains only in-frame clones and omits some. The table lists some 80,000 clones, over 90% of them singletons. This sequence was found in an adult in good health. The material was peripheral blood, obtained on day 0 of AZD1222 vaccination. This sequence joins TRBV7-2 and TRBJ1-2; the D is unclear. The CDR3 is CASSLGLGYGYTF. The CDR3 nucleotides are TGTGCCAGCAGCTTAGGTCTGGGCTATGGCTACACCTTC.